This T cell receptor (beta chain) was sequenced in a study of T cells in Graves' hyperthyroidism and ophthalmopathy. Study background: Peripheral blood was secured at the point of initial diagnosis, before any treatment.

Study results and caveats: For ophthalmopathy, model prediction preceded onset by a median 6.5 months.

TCR beta CDR3 regions were amplified from RNA. Primed by the HTBI set, a first-round RT-PCR was run on the TCR CDR3. MiXCR, run by TCRdb on the multiplex PCR reads, gives a single entry per CDR3 protein. The sample includes about 700,000 distinct CDR3 sequences, approximately 15% of them seen just once. CDR3 size: 19 residues. Germline V gene sequence: CDR1 MDHEN, CDR2 SYDVKM. Unmatched junction bases numbered 19, after V lost 6 bases and J lost 5 bases. Uncontrolled infection, other autoimmune disease, pregnancy or lactation led to exclusion. With respect to this clonotype: Its cognate antigen is unknown.

The rearrangement links TRBV28 to TRBJ2-2; 9 positions agree with TRBD1. Source material: blood. The source is a woman between 18 and 29 years old with Graves' hyperthyroidism. The CDR3 sequence is CASSLTPWKDRGKTGELFF. The CDR3, as DNA: TGTGCCAGCAGCTTAACCCCCTGGAAAGACAGGGGGAAGACCGGGGAGCTGTTTTTT.